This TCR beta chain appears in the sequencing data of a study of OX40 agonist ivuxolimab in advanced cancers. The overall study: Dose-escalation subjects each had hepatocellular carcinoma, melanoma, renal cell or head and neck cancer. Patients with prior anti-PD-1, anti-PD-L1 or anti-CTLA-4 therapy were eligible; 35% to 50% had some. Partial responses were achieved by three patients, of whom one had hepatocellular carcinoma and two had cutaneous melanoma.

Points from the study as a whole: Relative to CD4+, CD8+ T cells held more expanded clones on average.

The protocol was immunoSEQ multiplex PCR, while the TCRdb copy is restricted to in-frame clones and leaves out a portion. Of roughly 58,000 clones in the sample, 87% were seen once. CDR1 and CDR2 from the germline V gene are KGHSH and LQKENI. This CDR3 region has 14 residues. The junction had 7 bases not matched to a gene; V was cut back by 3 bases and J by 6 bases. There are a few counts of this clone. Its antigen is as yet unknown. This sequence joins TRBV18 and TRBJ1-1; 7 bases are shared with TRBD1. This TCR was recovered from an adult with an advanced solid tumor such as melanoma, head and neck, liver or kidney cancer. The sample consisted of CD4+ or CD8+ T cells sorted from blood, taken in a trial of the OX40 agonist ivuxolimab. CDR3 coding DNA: TGTGCCAGCTCACCGACCTTAGACAGGGCTGAAGCTTTCTTT. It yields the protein CASSPTLDRAEAFF.